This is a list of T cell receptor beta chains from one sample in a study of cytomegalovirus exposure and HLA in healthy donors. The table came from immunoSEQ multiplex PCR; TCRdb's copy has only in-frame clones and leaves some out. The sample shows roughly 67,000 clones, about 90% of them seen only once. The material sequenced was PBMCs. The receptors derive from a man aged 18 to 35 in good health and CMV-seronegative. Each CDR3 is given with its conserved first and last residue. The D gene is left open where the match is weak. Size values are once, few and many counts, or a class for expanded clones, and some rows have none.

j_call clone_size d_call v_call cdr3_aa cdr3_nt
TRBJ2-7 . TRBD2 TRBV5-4 CASRHTSGGDYEQYF TGTGCCAGCAGACATACTAGCGGTGGGGACTACGAGCAGTACTTC
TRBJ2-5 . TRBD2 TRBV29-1 CSAVGGGETQYF TGCAGCGCTGTGGGGGGAGGGGAGACCCAGTACTTC
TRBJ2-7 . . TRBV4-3 CASSQVQGGEQYF TGCGCCAGCAGCCAAGTCCAGGGAGGCGAGCAGTACTTC
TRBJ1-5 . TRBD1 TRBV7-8 CASSLDRGLNQPQHF TGTGCCAGCAGCTTAGACAGGGGGCTTAATCAGCCCCAGCATTTT
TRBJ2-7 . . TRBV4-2 CASSQDLGRTYSYEQYF TGTGCCAGCAGCCAAGATCTGGGCCGTACCTACTCCTACGAGCAGTACTTC
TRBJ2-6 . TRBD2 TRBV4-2 CASSQDKGLAGSGANVLTF TGTGCCAGCAGCCAGGATAAGGGACTAGCGGGAAGTGGGGCCAACGTCCTGACTTTC
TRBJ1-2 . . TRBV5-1 CASSLARGDYGYTF TGCGCCAGCAGCTTGGCGCGGGGTGACTATGGCTACACCTTC
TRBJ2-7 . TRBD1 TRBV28 CASSRDRGTYEQYF TGTGCCAGCAGTCGGGACAGGGGGACCTACGAGCAGTACTTC
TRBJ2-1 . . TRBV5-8 CASSLVSRDEQFF TGTGCCAGCAGCTTGGTTAGCAGGGATGAGCAGTTCTTC
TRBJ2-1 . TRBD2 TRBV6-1 CASSGGLGVPFEQFF TGTGCCAGCAGTGGGGGACTAGGAGTTCCCTTTGAGCAGTTCTTC
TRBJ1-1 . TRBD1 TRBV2 CASRGDRAAAFF TGTGCCAGCAGGGGTGACAGGGCTGCAGCTTTCTTT
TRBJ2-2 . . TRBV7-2 CASSYGRRTGELFF TGTGCCAGCAGCTACGGGAGACGCACCGGGGAGCTGTTTTTT
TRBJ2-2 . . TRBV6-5 CASHSGQINTGELFF TGTGCCAGCCACAGTGGCCAGATCAACACCGGGGAGCTGTTTTTT
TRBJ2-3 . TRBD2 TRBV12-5 CASGLGLAGGSTDTQYF TGTGCTAGTGGTTTAGGGCTAGCGGGAGGCAGCACAGATACGCAGTATTTT
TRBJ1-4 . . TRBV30 CAGTSGKGATNEKLFF TGTGCCGGGACCTCAGGGAAAGGGGCAACTAATGAAAAACTGTTTTTT
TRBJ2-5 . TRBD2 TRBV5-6 CASPSWGGRAFGETQYF TGTGCCAGTCCCTCCTGGGGCGGGAGGGCCTTTGGTGAGACCCAGTACTTC
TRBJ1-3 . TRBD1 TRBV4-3 CASSQGTGYSGNTIYF TGCGCCAGCAGCCAAGGGACAGGGTACTCTGGAAACACCATATATTTT
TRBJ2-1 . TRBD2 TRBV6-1 CASRSGLDNEQFF TGTGCCAGCAGATCGGGACTAGACAATGAGCAGTTCTTC
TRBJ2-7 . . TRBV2 CASRSRQGKGAGPPLYEQYF TGTGCCAGCAGATCCAGGCAGGGAAAGGGAGCGGGCCCACCGCTCTACGAGCAGTACTTC
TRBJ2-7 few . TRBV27 CASSPQNDGFSYEQYF TGTGCCAGCAGTCCACAGAACGATGGTTTTTCCTACGAGCAGTACTTC